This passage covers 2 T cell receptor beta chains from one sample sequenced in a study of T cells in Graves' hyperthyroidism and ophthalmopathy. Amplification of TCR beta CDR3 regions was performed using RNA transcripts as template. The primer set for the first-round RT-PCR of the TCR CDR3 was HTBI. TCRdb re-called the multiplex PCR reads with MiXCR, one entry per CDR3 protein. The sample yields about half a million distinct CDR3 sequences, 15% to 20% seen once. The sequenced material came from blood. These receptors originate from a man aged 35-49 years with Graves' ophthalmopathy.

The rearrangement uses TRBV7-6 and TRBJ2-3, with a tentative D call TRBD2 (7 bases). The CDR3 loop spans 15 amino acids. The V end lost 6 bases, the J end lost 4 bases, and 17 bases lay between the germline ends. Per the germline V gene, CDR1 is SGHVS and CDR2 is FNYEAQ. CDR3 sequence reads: CASSIEGGDSDTQYF. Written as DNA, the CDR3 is TGTGCCAGCAGTATTGAGGGGGGGGACTCAGATACGCAGTATTTT. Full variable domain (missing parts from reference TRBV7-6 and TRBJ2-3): GAGVSQSPRYKVTKRGQDVALRCDPISGHVSLYWYRQALGQGPEFLTYFNYEAQQDKSGLPNDRFSAERPEGSISTLTIQRTEQRDSAMYRCASSIEGGDSDTQYFGPGTRLTVL.

CDR3 loop: CASSFRGQNEKLFF. The CDR3, as DNA: TGTGCCAGCAGTTTTAGGGGACAAAATGAAAAACTGTTTTTT. J is TRBJ1-4 and V is TRBV12-3 or TRBV12-4, with D perhaps matching TRBD1 (6 bases). V was pared by 3 bases and J by 5 bases, with 10 bases between. CDR3 length equals 14 residues.